The TCR beta chain described here comes from a study of blood T cell repertoires in COVID-19. Study context: Both acute and convalescent COVID-19 samples were obtained from the United States, Italy and Spain.

Under the authors' procedure: Scientists estimated how many nucleated cells there were by amplifying reference gene primers. The method was immunoSEQ multiplex PCR; TCRdb's version includes in-frame clones alone and lacks a portion of them. Clone size and V and J calls were adopted from that table, with D and trimming inferred from the DNA. Among 20,000 to 30,000 clones listed, 90% to 95% were seen once. Per germline, CDR1 LNHDA and CDR2 SQIVND (reference sequence). This CDR3 is built from 14 residues. V lost 7 bases and J lost 6, with 15 bases in between. Material for sequencing was peripheral blood. The chain uses TRBV19 and TRBJ2-2; D gene unclear. This receptor was taken from a human donor in a cohort sampled during active COVID-19. The DNA for the CDR3 is TGTGCCAGTATGAGAGGTCATTACTCCGGGGAGCTGTTTTTT. This codes for CASMRGHYSGELFF.